This record covers a single T cell receptor (beta chain). Method: immunoSEQ multiplex PCR; TCRdb's copy keeps in-frame clones and lacks some. This table has approximately 400,000 clones, roughly 81% appearing once. Germline V lookup: CDR1 SQVTM, CDR2 ANQGSEA. This CDR3 contains 12 residues. This sample stems from a study of Ad26.COV2.S vaccination and SARS-CoV-2 variants. Treatment specified: 15 to 20 received Ad26.COV2.S at low or high dose, single or two shots; about 5 received placebo; per-sample allocation not given. Day 63 after the first injection of vaccine or placebo was the sampling time. This rearrangement joins TRBV29-1 to TRBJ1-1; 10 bases are shared with TRBD1. Sequencing was performed on peripheral blood, taken in a trial of Ad26.COV2.S vaccine versus placebo. This sequence originates from a person between 18 and 65 years old who received the Ad26.COV2.S COVID-19 vaccine or a placebo. The CDR3 DNA sequence: TGCTGCGCCGGGACAGGGGATTTTGAAGCTTTCTTT. This codes for CCAGTGDFEAFF.